The rows below give T cell receptor beta chains drawn from one sample of a study of pediatric ulcerative colitis. The table came from immunoSEQ multiplex PCR; TCRdb's copy has only in-frame clones and leaves some out. The sample has approximately 14,000 clones; around 89% are singletons. The sample comprised blood. All receptors derive from a boy aged 10-17 years with moderate ulcerative colitis. Each CDR3 is given with its conserved first and last residue. A D gene is named only where the DNA matches it firmly. Not all rows give a size; the values are once, few, many and, for expanded clones, a class.

v_gene	d_gene	abundance	j_gene	CDR3nt	CDR3aa
TRBV30	NA	NA	TRBJ1-1	TGTGCCTGGAGTCAAGCAGTGAACACTGAAGCTTTCTTT	CAWSQAVNTEAFF
TRBV7-2	NA	NA	TRBJ2-1	TGTGCCAGCAGCGCACAGGGCAATGAGCAGTTCTTC	CASSAQGNEQFF
TRBV25-1	NA	NA	TRBJ1-6	TGTGCCAGCAGTGTGGGACGCTATAATTCACCCCTCCACTTT	CASSVGRYNSPLHF
TRBV11-1	TRBD2	once	TRBJ2-1	TGTGCCTCTCGCCAGCGGGGGGCCCCCTACAATGAGCAGTTCTTC	CASRQRGAPYNEQFF
TRBV7-3	NA	NA	TRBJ1-1	TGTGCCAGCAGCTTCCAGGGTGGGGCTGAAGCTTTCTTT	CASSFQGGAEAFF
TRBV30	TRBD2	NA	TRBJ2-5	TGTGCCTGGAGGACCGTAGCGGGAGGTGAGACCCAGTACTTC	CAWRTVAGGETQYF
TRBV5-1	NA	NA	TRBJ2-3	TGCGCCAGCAGCTTGGGGGGTAGGATAAGTACAGATACGCAGTATTTT	CASSLGGRISTDTQYF
TRBV7-2	NA	once	TRBJ1-5	TGTGCCAGCACCCCTTTGGAAAATCAGCCCCAGCATTTT	CASTPLENQPQHF
TRBV2	NA	NA	TRBJ2-4	TGTGCCAGCAGGATAGACATTCAGTACTTC	CASRIDIQYF
TRBV6-1	NA	once	TRBJ2-5	TGTGCCACCGTTCAGGGGCTCCAAGAGACCCAGTACTTC	CATVQGLQETQYF
TRBV5-1	NA	NA	TRBJ2-1	TGCGCCAGCAGCCCACGGAGCTCCTACAATGAGCAGTTCTTC	CASSPRSSYNEQFF
TRBV5-5	NA	NA	TRBJ1-5	TGTGCCAGCAGCCCGGACGGAGGGAGCTATCAGCCCCAGCATTTT	CASSPDGGSYQPQHF
TRBV7-2	TRBD2	NA	TRBJ2-7	TGTGCCAGCAGCTTTTCAGCGGGAGGACCCTACGAGCAGTACTTC	CASSFSAGGPYEQYF
TRBV29-1	TRBD1	NA	TRBJ2-2	TGCAGCGTTGCGAGGGGGCCGGCCGGGGAGCTGTTTTTT	CSVARGPAGELFF
TRBV30	TRBD2	once	TRBJ2-5	TGTGCCTGGAGCATAGCGGGAGGCCTGGAGACCCAGTACTTC	CAWSIAGGLETQYF
TRBV7-2	TRBD2	NA	TRBJ2-4	TGTGCCAGCAGCTCCGACGGGACAGCGGGAGGAAACATTCAGTACTTC	CASSSDGTAGGNIQYF
TRBV5-1	NA	NA	TRBJ2-5	TGCGCCAGCAGCTTGAGGACCCGGGAGGAGACCCAGTACTTC	CASSLRTREETQYF
TRBV7-2	TRBD1	NA	TRBJ1-6	TGTGCCAGCAGCCCCCGGGACAGGGGTTCACCCCTCCACTTT	CASSPRDRGSPLHF
TRBV19	TRBD1	NA	TRBJ2-2	TGTGCCAGTAGTATAGCTGGGACAGGGGAAACCGGGGAGCTGTTTTTT	CASSIAGTGETGELFF
TRBV6-5	NA	few	TRBJ1-5	TGTGCCAGCAGTTACTCAGGGAGCAATCAGCCCCAGCATTTT	CASSYSGSNQPQHF
TRBV13	TRBD2	NA	TRBJ2-3	TGTGCCAGCAGCCCGGGGGGGGGTCCACATGATACGCAGTATTTT	CASSPGGGPHDTQYF
TRBV9	NA	few	TRBJ2-5	TGTGCCAGCAGCGTAGACAACCAGCCTTATGGAGGACACTTC	CASSVDNQPYGGHF
TRBV7-8	TRBD2	NA	TRBJ2-1	TGTGCCAGCAGCTTCGTCTATGTAGGCGGGGGAGGAAATGAGCAGTTCTTC	CASSFVYVGGGGNEQFF
TRBV11-3	TRBD1	NA	TRBJ2-5	TGTGCCAGCAGTCGCGGACAGGGGTCATCAGAGACCCAGTACTTC	CASSRGQGSSETQYF
TRBV4-2	NA	NA	TRBJ2-5	TGTGCCAGCAGCCAAGATAGGGCCCAAGAGACCCAGTACTTC	CASSQDRAQETQYF
TRBV25-1	TRBD2	NA	TRBJ2-7	TGTGCCAGCAGTGATCCCCTCGTAGCGGGGTCCTACGAGCAGTACTTC	CASSDPLVAGSYEQYF
TRBV6-6	NA	once	TRBJ1-2	TGTGCCAGCCGTGGAGCTAACTATGGCTACACCTTC	CASRGANYGYTF
TRBV19	NA	NA	TRBJ2-5	TGTGCCAGTAGTATAGCCCCTTTGTCGGGGGAAGAGACCCAGTACTTC	CASSIAPLSGEETQYF
TRBV27	NA	NA	TRBJ2-1	TGTGCCAGCAGCCTCCTCCAGGATTCCTCCTACAATGAGCAGTTCTTC	CASSLLQDSSYNEQFF
TRBV27	TRBD1	NA	TRBJ2-7	TGTGCCAGCAGAGCAGCCGGGACAGAAATCTACGAGCAGTACTTC	CASRAAGTEIYEQYF
TRBV5-1	TRBD1	NA	TRBJ2-7	TGCGCCAGCAGCCCCAGGACGATCCGGGACAGCGCCTACGAGCAGTACTTC	CASSPRTIRDSAYEQYF
TRBV30	NA	few	TRBJ1-1	TGTGCCTGGAGTCGGGAGGCTGAAGCTTTCTTT	CAWSREAEAFF
TRBV5-4	NA	NA	TRBJ1-2	TGTGCCAGCAGCTCCACGGGGTCCGGGGGCTACACCTTC	CASSSTGSGGYTF
TRBV9	NA	NA	TRBJ1-1	TGTGCCAGCAGCCCCAGTAGCGCAGGGATGAACACTGAAGCTTTCTTT	CASSPSSAGMNTEAFF
TRBV5-4	NA	NA	TRBJ2-2	TGTGCCAGCAGCCCCGGTCGAAACACCGGGGAGCTGTTTTTT	CASSPGRNTGELFF
TRBV28	TRBD2	NA	TRBJ2-1	TGTGCCAGCAGTTTACGCCGGGGGGTATACAATGAGCAGTTCTTC	CASSLRRGVYNEQFF